The rows below give T cell receptor beta chains drawn from one sample of a study of blood T cell repertoires in COVID-19. Data came from immunoSEQ multiplex PCR; TCRdb stores just in-frame clones and leaves some out. The table has roughly 160,000 clones, about 84% seen once. The sample was PBMCs or T cells enriched from blood (not recorded which). Source of these receptors: a man aged 50-59 years who had recovered from COVID-19. The CDR3 runs from the conserved cysteine through the conserved F or W. D genes are given only for firm matches. Clone size is stated in some rows and not others, as once, few, many or a class when expanded.

TRBV9,NA,TRBJ1-5,NA,CASSVDTNSNQPQHF,TGTGCCAGCAGCGTAGACACCAATAGCAATCAGCCCCAGCATTTT
TRBV24-1,NA,TRBJ2-3,NA,CATSGHVSSKQYF,TGTGCCACTTCTGGACACGTGTCATCCAAGCAGTATTTT
TRBV7-9,many,TRBJ1-1,NA,CASSFRQNTEAFF,TGTGCCAGCAGCTTCCGACAGAACACTGAAGCTTTCTTT
TRBV5-1,NA,TRBJ2-7,NA,CASSLEVLPRGEQYF,TGCGCCAGCAGCTTGGAGGTACTCCCAAGAGGGGAGCAGTACTTC
TRBV4-3,NA,TRBJ1-5,NA,CASSQEGRANQPQHF,TGCGCCAGCAGCCAAGAAGGCAGGGCCAATCAGCCCCAGCATTTT
TRBV28,few,TRBJ1-6,TRBD1,CASREPGTGKNSPLHF,TGTGCCAGCAGAGAACCAGGGACAGGGAAAAATTCACCCCTCCACTTT
TRBV19,NA,TRBJ1-5,NA,CASIRTARSNQPQHF,TGTGCCAGTATCCGGACAGCCCGTAGCAATCAGCCCCAGCATTTT
TRBV7-8,NA,TRBJ1-2,NA,CASSAGEKIYGYTF,TGTGCCAGCAGCGCCGGGGAGAAGATTTATGGCTACACCTTC
TRBV5-4,NA,TRBJ2-1,TRBD2,CASSSGGSSYNEQFF,TGTGCCAGCAGCTCGGGGGGGAGCTCCTACAATGAGCAGTTCTTC
TRBV3-1/TRBV3-2,NA,TRBJ2-2,NA,CASSQLLGGYTGELFF,TGTGCCAGCAGCCAATTGTTAGGGGGTTACACCGGGGAGCTGTTTTTT
TRBV2,NA,TRBJ1-5,NA,CASSTDTSNQPQHF,TGTGCCAGCAGTACCGACACTAGCAATCAGCCCCAGCATTTT
TRBV21-1,NA,TRBJ2-3,NA,CASSTGLAGAFSTDTQYF,TGTGCCAGCAGCACGGGACTAGCGGGGGCCTTTAGCACAGATACGCAGTATTTT
TRBV11-2,NA,TRBJ2-3,TRBD1,CASSKWDRARGDTQYF,TGTGCCAGCAGCAAATGGGACAGGGCCAGAGGAGATACGCAGTATTTT
TRBV7-3,many,TRBJ1-2,TRBD1,CASSFAGGAGYTF,TGTGCCAGCAGCTTTGCAGGGGGCGCGGGCTACACCTTC
TRBV3-1/TRBV3-2,few,TRBJ2-3,TRBD2,CASSHPPGLAIDTQYF,TGTGCCAGCAGCCATCCTCCGGGACTAGCAATAGATACGCAGTATTTT
TRBV2,NA,TRBJ1-2,TRBD1,CASRTGNGYTF,TGTGCCAGCAGGACAGGGAATGGCTACACCTTC
TRBV2,NA,TRBJ2-3,TRBD2,CATTRLAGGIGTDTQYF,TGTGCCACCACGAGACTAGCGGGGGGCATCGGCACAGATACGCAGTATTTT
TRBV10-3,NA,TRBJ1-5,NA,CAISDRRSDNQPQHF,TGTGCCATCAGTGATAGGAGGTCAGACAATCAGCCCCAGCATTTT
TRBV11-2,NA,TRBJ2-7,TRBD1,CASSWGQYEQYF,TGTGCCAGCAGCTGGGGACAGTACGAGCAGTACTTC
TRBV2,once,TRBJ1-2,NA,CASSVDSNYGYTF,TGTGCCAGCAGTGTGGACAGCAACTATGGCTACACCTTC
TRBV5-1,NA,TRBJ2-3,TRBD2,CASSRGRGSTDTQYF,TGCGCCAGCAGCCGCGGGAGGGGAAGCACAGATACGCAGTATTTT
TRBV9,once,TRBJ1-1,NA,CASSASRGPEAFF,TGTGCCAGCAGCGCTTCCAGGGGACCCGAAGCTTTCTTT
TRBV12-3/TRBV12-4,NA,TRBJ1-1,NA,CASSGLTEAFF,TGTGCCAGTTCGGGGTTAACTGAAGCTTTCTTT
TRBV19,NA,TRBJ2-2,TRBD1,CASSILGQFRSGELFF,TGTGCCAGTAGTATCCTGGGACAGTTTAGGTCCGGGGAGCTGTTTTTT
TRBV27,NA,TRBJ1-1,TRBD1,CASSSGTGVTEAFF,TGTGCCAGCAGTTCCGGGACAGGGGTCACTGAAGCTTTCTTT
TRBV19,NA,TRBJ1-1,NA,CASTLTGGTDTEAFF,TGTGCCAGTACCCTCACTGGAGGAACTGACACTGAAGCTTTCTTT
TRBV10-3,NA,TRBJ2-1,TRBD2,CAISGLAGGNLNEQFF,TGTGCCATCAGTGGACTAGCGGGGGGAAACCTCAATGAGCAGTTCTTC
TRBV6-2/TRBV6-3,once,TRBJ2-5,TRBD1,CASSYLGTGRETQYF,TGTGCCAGCAGTTACTTAGGGACAGGACGAGAGACCCAGTACTTC
TRBV6-5,NA,TRBJ2-7,TRBD1,CASSYLRTGNYEQYF,TGTGCCAGCAGTTACCTGAGGACAGGGAACTACGAGCAGTACTTC